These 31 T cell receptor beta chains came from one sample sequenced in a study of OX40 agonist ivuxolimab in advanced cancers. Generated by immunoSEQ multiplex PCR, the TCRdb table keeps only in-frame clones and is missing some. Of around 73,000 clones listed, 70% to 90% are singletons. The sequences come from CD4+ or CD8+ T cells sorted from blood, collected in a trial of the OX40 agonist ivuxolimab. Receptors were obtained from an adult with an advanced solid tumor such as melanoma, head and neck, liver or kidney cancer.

The CDR3 DNA follows: TGTGCCAGCAGTTTACTCCCGGGACTAGCGGCTTCCTACGAGCAGTACTTC. This codes for CASSLLPGLAASYEQYF. V is TRBV27 and J is TRBJ2-7, with TRBD2 matching over 11 bases. CDR1 is MNHEY, CDR2 SMNVEV, per germline (reference sequence). CDR3 length: 17 amino acids. The V gene end was trimmed by 2 bases and the J gene end by 1 base; junction bases not matched to a gene: 7.

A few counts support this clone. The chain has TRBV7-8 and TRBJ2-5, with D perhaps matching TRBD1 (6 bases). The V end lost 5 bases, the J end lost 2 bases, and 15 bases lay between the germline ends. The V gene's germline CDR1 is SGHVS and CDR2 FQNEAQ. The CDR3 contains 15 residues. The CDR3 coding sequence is TGTGCCAGCAGCGTAGAGACAGGCTCGCAAGAGACCCAGTACTTC. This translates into CASSVETGSQETQYF.

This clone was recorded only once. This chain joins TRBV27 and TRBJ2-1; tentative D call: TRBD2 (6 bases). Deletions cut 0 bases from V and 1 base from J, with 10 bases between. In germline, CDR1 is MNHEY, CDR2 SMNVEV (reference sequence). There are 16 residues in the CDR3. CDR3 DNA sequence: TGTGCCAGCAGTTTATCGATGGGAGGTTCCTACAATGAGCAGTTCTTC. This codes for CASSLSMGGSYNEQFF.

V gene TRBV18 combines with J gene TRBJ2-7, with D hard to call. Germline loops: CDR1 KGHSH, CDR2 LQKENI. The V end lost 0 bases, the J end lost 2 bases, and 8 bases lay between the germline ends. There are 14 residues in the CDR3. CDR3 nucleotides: TGTGCCAGCTCACCACCGGTTGGGGCCTACGAGCAGTACTTC. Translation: CASSPPVGAYEQYF.

This chain's CDR3 is CASSFGRGAEQYF. CDR3 sequence (DNA): TGTGCCAGCAGTTTCGGGAGGGGAGCCGAGCAGTACTTC. The V gene is TRBV11-2, the J gene TRBJ2-7; 8 bases match TRBD2. This CDR3 contains 13 residues. CDR1 is SGHAT, CDR2 FQNNGV, per germline. V trimming: 6 bases; J trimming: 6 bases; junction bases outside the gene matches: 7.

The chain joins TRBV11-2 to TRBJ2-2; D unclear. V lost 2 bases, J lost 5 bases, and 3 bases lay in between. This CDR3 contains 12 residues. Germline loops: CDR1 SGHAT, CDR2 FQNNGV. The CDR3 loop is CASSLWTGELFF. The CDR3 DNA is TGTGCCAGCAGCTTATGGACCGGGGAGCTGTTTTTT.

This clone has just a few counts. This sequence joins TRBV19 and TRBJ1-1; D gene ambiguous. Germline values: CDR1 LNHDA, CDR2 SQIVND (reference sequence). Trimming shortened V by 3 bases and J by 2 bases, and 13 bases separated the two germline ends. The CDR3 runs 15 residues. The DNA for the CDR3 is TGTGCCAGTAGTATGGGAGGACGGTTCAACACTGAAGCTTTCTTT. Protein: CASSMGGRFNTEAFF.

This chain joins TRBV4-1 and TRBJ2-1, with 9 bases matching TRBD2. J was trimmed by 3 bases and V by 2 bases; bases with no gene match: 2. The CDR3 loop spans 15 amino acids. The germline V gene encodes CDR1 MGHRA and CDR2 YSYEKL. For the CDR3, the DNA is TGCGCCAGCAGCCAACGGACTAGCGACTACAATGAGCAGTTCTTC. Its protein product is CASSQRTSDYNEQFF.

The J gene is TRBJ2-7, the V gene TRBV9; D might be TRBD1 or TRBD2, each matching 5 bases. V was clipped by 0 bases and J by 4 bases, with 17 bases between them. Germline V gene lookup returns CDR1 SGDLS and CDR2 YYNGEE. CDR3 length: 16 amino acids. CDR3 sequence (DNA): TGTGCCAGCAGCGTAGGGGACCCAGGAGAGGTGTACGAGCAGTACTTC. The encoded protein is CASSVGDPGEVYEQYF.

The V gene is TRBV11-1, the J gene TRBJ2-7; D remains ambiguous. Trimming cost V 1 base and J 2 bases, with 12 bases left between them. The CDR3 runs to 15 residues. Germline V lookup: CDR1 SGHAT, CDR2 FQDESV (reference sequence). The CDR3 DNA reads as TGTGCCAGCAGCTTAGAAGGTGGATTCACCTACGAGCAGTACTTC. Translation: CASSLEGGFTYEQYF.

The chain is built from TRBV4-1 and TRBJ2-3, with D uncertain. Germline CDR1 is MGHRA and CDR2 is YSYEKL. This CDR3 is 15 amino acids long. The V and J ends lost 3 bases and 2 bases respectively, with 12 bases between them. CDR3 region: CASSQLLDPTDTQYF. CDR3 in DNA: TGCGCCAGCAGCCAGTTACTCGACCCCACAGATACGCAGTATTTT.

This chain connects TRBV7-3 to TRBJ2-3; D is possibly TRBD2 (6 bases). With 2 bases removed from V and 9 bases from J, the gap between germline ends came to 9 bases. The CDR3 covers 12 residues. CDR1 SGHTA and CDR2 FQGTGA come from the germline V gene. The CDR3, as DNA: TGTGCCAGCAGCTTAGGGGGGTCAACGCAGTATTTT. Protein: CASSLGGSTQYF.

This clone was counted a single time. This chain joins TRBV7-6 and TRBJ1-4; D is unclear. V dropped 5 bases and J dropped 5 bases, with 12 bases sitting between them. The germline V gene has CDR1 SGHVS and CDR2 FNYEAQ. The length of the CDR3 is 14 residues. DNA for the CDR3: TGTGCCAGCAGCGCCGCCGGGCGGAATGAAAAACTGTTTTTT. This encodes CASSAAGRNEKLFF.

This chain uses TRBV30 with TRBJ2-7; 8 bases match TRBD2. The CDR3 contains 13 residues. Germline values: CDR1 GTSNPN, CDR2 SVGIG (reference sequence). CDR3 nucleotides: TGTGCAGGACGGGTAGCGGGGATGGGGGAGCAGTACTTC. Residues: CAGRVAGMGEQYF.

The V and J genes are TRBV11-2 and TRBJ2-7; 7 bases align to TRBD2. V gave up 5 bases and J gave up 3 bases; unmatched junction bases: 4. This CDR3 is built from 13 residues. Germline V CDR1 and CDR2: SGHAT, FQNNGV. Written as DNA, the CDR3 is TGTGCCAGCAGCCCGCCGGGAGGCTACGAGCAGTACTTC. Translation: CASSPPGGYEQYF.

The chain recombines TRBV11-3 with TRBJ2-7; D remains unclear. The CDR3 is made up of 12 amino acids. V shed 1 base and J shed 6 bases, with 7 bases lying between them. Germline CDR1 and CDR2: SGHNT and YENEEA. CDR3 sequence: CASSLGTSEQYF. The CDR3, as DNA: TGTGCCAGCAGCTTAGGAACGAGCGAGCAGTACTTC.

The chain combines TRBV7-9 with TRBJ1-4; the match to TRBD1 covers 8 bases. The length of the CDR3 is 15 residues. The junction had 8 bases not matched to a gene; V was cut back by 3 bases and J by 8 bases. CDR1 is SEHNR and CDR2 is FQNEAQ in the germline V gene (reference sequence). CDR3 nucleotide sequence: TGTGCCAGCAGCTTTTCCGGGACAGGTAGCGAAAAACTGTTTTTT. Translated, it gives CASSFSGTGSEKLFF.

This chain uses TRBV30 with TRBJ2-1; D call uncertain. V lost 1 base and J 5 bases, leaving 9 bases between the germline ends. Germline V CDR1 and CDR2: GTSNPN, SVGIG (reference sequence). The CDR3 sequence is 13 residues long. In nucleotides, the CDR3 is TGTGCCTGGAGTGCGAGGAATAACAATGAGCAGTTCTTC. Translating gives CAWSARNNNEQFF.

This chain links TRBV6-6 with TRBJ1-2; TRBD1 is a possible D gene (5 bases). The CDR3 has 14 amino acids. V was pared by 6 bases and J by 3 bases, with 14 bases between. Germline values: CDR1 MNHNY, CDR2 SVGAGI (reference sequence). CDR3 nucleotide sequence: TGTGCCAGCAGGCATCCCGGGACGGACTATGGCTACACCTTC. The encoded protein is CASRHPGTDYGYTF.

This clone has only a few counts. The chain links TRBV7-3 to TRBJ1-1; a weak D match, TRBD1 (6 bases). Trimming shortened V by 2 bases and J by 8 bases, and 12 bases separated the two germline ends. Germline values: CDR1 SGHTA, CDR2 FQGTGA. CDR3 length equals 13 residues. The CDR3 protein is CASSLGGSTEAFF. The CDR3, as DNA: TGTGCCAGCAGCTTAGGGGGCAGTACAGAAGCTTTCTTT.

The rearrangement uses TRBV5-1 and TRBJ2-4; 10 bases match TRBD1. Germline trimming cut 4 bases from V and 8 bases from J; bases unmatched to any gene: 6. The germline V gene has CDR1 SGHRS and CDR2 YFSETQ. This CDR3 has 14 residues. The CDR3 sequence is CASSARQGADIQYF. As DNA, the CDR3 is TGCGCCAGCAGCGCTAGACAGGGGGCCGACATTCAGTACTTC. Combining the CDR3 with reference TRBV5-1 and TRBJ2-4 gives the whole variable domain KAGVTQTPRYLIKTRGQQVTLSCSPISGHRSVSWYQQTPGQGLQFLFEYFSETQRNKGNFPGRFSGRQFSNSRSEMNVSTLELGDSALYLCASSARQGADIQYFGAGTRLSVL.

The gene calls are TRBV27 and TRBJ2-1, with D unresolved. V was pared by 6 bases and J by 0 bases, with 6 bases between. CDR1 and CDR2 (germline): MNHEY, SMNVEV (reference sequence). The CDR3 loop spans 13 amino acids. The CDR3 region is CASSPVSYNEQFF. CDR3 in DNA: TGTGCCAGCAGCCCGGTCTCCTACAATGAGCAGTTCTTC.

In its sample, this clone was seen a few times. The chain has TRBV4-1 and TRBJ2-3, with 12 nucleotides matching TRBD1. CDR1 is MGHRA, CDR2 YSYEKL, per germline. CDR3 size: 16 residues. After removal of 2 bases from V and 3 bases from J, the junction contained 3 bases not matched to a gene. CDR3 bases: TGCGCCAGCAGCCAAAGGGGACAGGGGGCAACAGATACGCAGTATTTT. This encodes CASSQRGQGATDTQYF.

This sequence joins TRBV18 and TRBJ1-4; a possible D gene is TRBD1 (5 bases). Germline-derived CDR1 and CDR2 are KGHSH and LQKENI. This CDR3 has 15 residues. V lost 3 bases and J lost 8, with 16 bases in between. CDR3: CASSPGGSGSEKLFF. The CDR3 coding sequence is TGTGCCAGCTCACCCGGGGGGTCCGGGAGCGAAAAACTGTTTTTT.

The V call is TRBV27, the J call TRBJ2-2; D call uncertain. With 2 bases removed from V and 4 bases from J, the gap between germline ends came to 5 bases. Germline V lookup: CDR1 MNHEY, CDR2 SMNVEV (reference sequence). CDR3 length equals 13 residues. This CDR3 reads CASSLSPTGELFF. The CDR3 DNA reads TGTGCCAGCAGTTTAAGTCCCACCGGGGAGCTGTTTTTT.

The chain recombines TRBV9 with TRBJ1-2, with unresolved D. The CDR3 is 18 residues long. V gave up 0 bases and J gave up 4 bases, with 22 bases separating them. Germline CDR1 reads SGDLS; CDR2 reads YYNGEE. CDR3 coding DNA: TGTGCCAGCAGCGTAGGTGGCGCGACGGGGATGGGTCCCTATGGCTACACCTTC. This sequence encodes CASSVGGATGMGPYGYTF.

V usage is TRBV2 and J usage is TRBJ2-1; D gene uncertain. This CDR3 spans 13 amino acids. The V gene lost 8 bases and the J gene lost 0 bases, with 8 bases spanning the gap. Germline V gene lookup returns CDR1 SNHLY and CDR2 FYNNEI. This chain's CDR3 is CASFEVSYNEQFF. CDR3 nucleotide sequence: TGTGCCAGCTTCGAGGTCTCCTACAATGAGCAGTTCTTC.

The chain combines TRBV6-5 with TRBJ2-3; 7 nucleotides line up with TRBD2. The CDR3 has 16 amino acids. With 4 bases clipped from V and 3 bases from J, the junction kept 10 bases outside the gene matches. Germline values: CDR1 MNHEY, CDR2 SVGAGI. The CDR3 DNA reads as TGTGCCAGCAGTTCTCAAGCGGGGCTCGGGACAGATACGCAGTATTTT. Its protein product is CASSSQAGLGTDTQYF.

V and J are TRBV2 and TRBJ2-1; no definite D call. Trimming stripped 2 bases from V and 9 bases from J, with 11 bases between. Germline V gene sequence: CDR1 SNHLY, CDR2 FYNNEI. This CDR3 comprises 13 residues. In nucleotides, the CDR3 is TGTGCCAGCAGTGAATGGTTAGTATCTGAGCAGTTCTTC. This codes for CASSEWLVSEQFF.

The CDR3 is CASSYGTTNTGELFF. In DNA form, the CDR3 reads TGTGCCAGCAGCTACGGGACTACGAACACCGGGGAGCTGTTTTTT. This chain connects TRBV7-6 to TRBJ2-2, with 7 nucleotides matching TRBD2. Looked up from germline, CDR1 is SGHVS and CDR2 is FNYEAQ. J was trimmed by 0 bases and V by 4 bases; bases with no gene match: 2. The CDR3 has 15 amino acids.

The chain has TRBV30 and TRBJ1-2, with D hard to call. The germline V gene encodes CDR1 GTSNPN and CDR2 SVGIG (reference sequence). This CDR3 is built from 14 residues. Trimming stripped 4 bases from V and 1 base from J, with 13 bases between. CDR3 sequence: CAWKPGRYNYGYTF. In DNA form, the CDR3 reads TGTGCCTGGAAACCCGGACGTTATAACTATGGCTACACCTTC.